This T cell receptor beta chain emerged from a study of OX40 agonist ivuxolimab in advanced cancers. Overall study context: Ivuxolimab doses were 0.01, 0.1, 0.3, 1.5, 3 or 10 mg/kg every 2 weeks.

CDR1 is MRHNA and CDR2 is SNTAGT in the germline V gene. The CDR3 sequence is 15 residues long. V was shortened by 0 bases and J by 0 bases, with 7 bases between the two germline ends. The data were produced by immunoSEQ multiplex PCR, yet TCRdb's version contains in-frame clones alone and is incomplete. This sample yields roughly 66,000 clones, of which 70% to 90% are seen a single time; 1.3% belongs to the top ten. The receptor's source is an adult with an advanced solid tumor such as melanoma, head and neck, liver or kidney cancer. The source material was CD4+ or CD8+ T cells sorted from blood, sampled in a trial of the OX40 agonist ivuxolimab. The chain recombines TRBV6-4 with TRBJ2-3; D gene uncertain. The CDR3 loop is CASSDSRSSTDTQYF. The CDR3 DNA is TGTGCCAGCAGTGACTCACGGAGTAGCACAGATACGCAGTATTTT.